These T cell receptor beta chains were read from a single sample in a study of beta chain features in type 1 diabetes. Using immunoSEQ multiplex PCR, the repertoire was profiled, and TCRdb retains in-frame clones only, with some absent. The profile shows 970,000 or so clones, roughly a sixth of them singletons. Input material: naive CD4+ T cells from blood. The receptors were sampled from a woman under 30 in good health. CDR3s include the opening cysteine and the closing phenylalanine or tryptophan. The D gene is left open where the match is weak. The listing skips clone size in some rows; elsewhere it reads once, few, many or a size class.

CDR3nt: TGTGCCAGCAGTCTTCAGGGGGCACGCTATGGCTACACCTTC
CDR3aa: CASSLQGARYGYTF
j_gene: TRBJ1-2
abundance: few
d_gene: TRBD1
v_gene: TRBV5-4

CDR3nt: TGTGCCAGCAGTGAAGAGCGGGAGCAGTACTTC
CDR3aa: CASSEEREQYF
j_gene: TRBJ2-7
abundance: NA
d_gene: NA
v_gene: TRBV2

CDR3nt: TGTGCCAGCAGCTTAGTCGGGTTAAGCGGGAGCAATGAGCAGTTCTTC
CDR3aa: CASSLVGLSGSNEQFF
j_gene: TRBJ2-1
abundance: NA
d_gene: TRBD2
v_gene: TRBV7-2

CDR3nt: TGTGCCAGCAGCCCTAGCGGGAGGGCCCACCTAAAACGATACGAGCAGTACTTC
CDR3aa: CASSPSGRAHLKRYEQYF
j_gene: TRBJ2-7
abundance: NA
d_gene: TRBD2
v_gene: TRBV28

CDR3nt: TGCAGCGTTCGGACTAGCGGGAGGGGAGAGCAGTTCTTC
CDR3aa: CSVRTSGRGEQFF
j_gene: TRBJ2-1
abundance: few
d_gene: TRBD2
v_gene: TRBV29-1

CDR3nt: TGTGCCAGCAGCCTCGTAAGACGGGGTAATCAGCCCCAGCATTTT
CDR3aa: CASSLVRRGNQPQHF
j_gene: TRBJ1-5
abundance: many
d_gene: NA
v_gene: TRBV16

CDR3nt: TGTGCCACCAGCAGAGACGAATGGACGGCCGGCTACACCTTC
CDR3aa: CATSRDEWTAGYTF
j_gene: TRBJ1-2
abundance: few
d_gene: NA
v_gene: TRBV15

CDR3nt: TGTGCCACCAGCAAGGGGCCTCTTTCTTGGGATACGCAGTATTTT
CDR3aa: CATSKGPLSWDTQYF
j_gene: TRBJ2-3
abundance: NA
d_gene: NA
v_gene: TRBV15

CDR3nt: TGTGCCAGCAGCCAAGGTCGCTGGCGGGAGATCGTCACCGGGGAGCTGTTTTTT
CDR3aa: CASSQGRWREIVTGELFF
j_gene: TRBJ2-2
abundance: NA
d_gene: TRBD2
v_gene: TRBV14

CDR3nt: TGTGCCAGCAGCTTAACTGTGGGAGATACGCAGTATTTT
CDR3aa: CASSLTVGDTQYF
j_gene: TRBJ2-3
abundance: NA
d_gene: NA
v_gene: TRBV7-3

CDR3nt: TGTGCCAGCAGCCAAGTAGGGGGACAGGGCTACAATGAGCAGTTCTTC
CDR3aa: CASSQVGGQGYNEQFF
j_gene: TRBJ2-1
abundance: few
d_gene: TRBD1
v_gene: TRBV4-2

CDR3nt: TGTGCCAGCAGGCCTTACAGGGGCGAGAGCACTGAAGCTTTCTTT
CDR3aa: CASRPYRGESTEAFF
j_gene: TRBJ1-1
abundance: few
d_gene: TRBD1
v_gene: TRBV7-9

CDR3nt: TGTGCCAGCGGTCGGGGACTAGCGTATCAAGAGACCCAGTACTTC
CDR3aa: CASGRGLAYQETQYF
j_gene: TRBJ2-5
abundance: few
d_gene: TRBD2
v_gene: TRBV28

CDR3nt: TGTGCCAGCAGCTTGTGGGTTGCAACTAATGAAAAACTGTTTTTT
CDR3aa: CASSLWVATNEKLFF
j_gene: TRBJ1-4
abundance: NA
d_gene: NA
v_gene: TRBV7-9

CDR3nt: TGTGCCACCGTCCAGGCCGAAGCGGACACTGAAGCTTTCTTT
CDR3aa: CATVQAEADTEAFF
j_gene: TRBJ1-1
abundance: few
d_gene: NA
v_gene: TRBV28

CDR3nt: TGTGCCAGCAGCCAAGTCGGAGGAATTTCATCGAACACCGGGGAGCTGTTTTTT
CDR3aa: CASSQVGGISSNTGELFF
j_gene: TRBJ2-2
abundance: NA
d_gene: NA
v_gene: TRBV4-2

CDR3nt: TGTGCCAGCAGCTTGGCCCAGTACGAGCAGTACTTC
CDR3aa: CASSLAQYEQYF
j_gene: TRBJ2-7
abundance: few
d_gene: NA
v_gene: TRBV5-6

CDR3nt: TGTGCCAGCTCACCACAGCGGGGTGGGCAGCCCCAGCATTTT
CDR3aa: CASSPQRGGQPQHF
j_gene: TRBJ1-5
abundance: NA
d_gene: NA
v_gene: TRBV18

CDR3nt: TGCGCCAGCAGCCAGGGCTTCTCCGGGGAGCTGTTTTTT
CDR3aa: CASSQGFSGELFF
j_gene: TRBJ2-2
abundance: NA
d_gene: NA
v_gene: TRBV4-3

CDR3nt: TGTGCCAGCTCACTTAATTTCCGTGCCGACAGCCACTCCTACGAGCAGTACTTC
CDR3aa: CASSLNFRADSHSYEQYF
j_gene: TRBJ2-7
abundance: NA
d_gene: NA
v_gene: TRBV18

CDR3nt: TGTGCCAGCAGATTCCAGGGGGCGGCCGGGGAGCTGTTTTTT
CDR3aa: CASRFQGAAGELFF
j_gene: TRBJ2-2
abundance: few
d_gene: TRBD1
v_gene: TRBV7-2

CDR3nt: TGTGCCACCAGCAGGACAGGGTTGGACAATCAGCCCCAGCATTTT
CDR3aa: CATSRTGLDNQPQHF
j_gene: TRBJ1-5
abundance: few
d_gene: TRBD1
v_gene: TRBV15

CDR3nt: TGTGCCACGAGCCCAGGCCCAGCACAAGAGACCCAGTACTTC
CDR3aa: CATSPGPAQETQYF
j_gene: TRBJ2-5
abundance: NA
d_gene: NA
v_gene: TRBV28

CDR3nt: TGTGCCAGCTCACCACAGATACAGCTGGCTGGGGCCAACGTCCTGACTTTC
CDR3aa: CASSPQIQLAGANVLTF
j_gene: TRBJ2-6
abundance: NA
d_gene: NA
v_gene: TRBV18

CDR3nt: TGTGCCAGCAGTTACGGCGGATTCTACAATGAGCAGTTCTTC
CDR3aa: CASSYGGFYNEQFF
j_gene: TRBJ2-1
abundance: NA
d_gene: NA
v_gene: TRBV6-6

CDR3nt: TGTGCCAGCAGTTCCGCTCTCGCCTACGAGCAGTACTTC
CDR3aa: CASSSALAYEQYF
j_gene: TRBJ2-7
abundance: few
d_gene: NA
v_gene: TRBV28

CDR3nt: TGTGCCAGCAGCCTAGCGGGAGTTTCCTACAATGAGCAGTTCTTC
CDR3aa: CASSLAGVSYNEQFF
j_gene: TRBJ2-1
abundance: few
d_gene: TRBD2
v_gene: TRBV28

CDR3nt: TGTGCCAGCTCACCCGGGACTAGCGGAAAAAGGTACGAGCAGTACTTC
CDR3aa: CASSPGTSGKRYEQYF
j_gene: TRBJ2-7
abundance: NA
d_gene: TRBD2
v_gene: TRBV18

CDR3nt: TGTGCCATCAGTGAGTCGAGGACTAGCGGGAACAATGAGCAGTTCTTC
CDR3aa: CAISESRTSGNNEQFF
j_gene: TRBJ2-1
abundance: NA
d_gene: TRBD2
v_gene: TRBV6-1

CDR3nt: TGTGCCAGCAGTCTAATTCCGGGACCCACCGGGGAGCTGTTTTTT
CDR3aa: CASSLIPGPTGELFF
j_gene: TRBJ2-2
abundance: NA
d_gene: NA
v_gene: TRBV7-2

CDR3nt: TGCGCCAGCAGCCAAGATGCGGGGACAGGGACCCACCAGGTAGATACGCAGTATTTT
CDR3aa: CASSQDAGTGTHQVDTQYF
j_gene: TRBJ2-3
abundance: NA
d_gene: TRBD1
v_gene: TRBV4-1

CDR3nt: TGTGCCAGCAGTTGGGGCCCCAGGCATCAGCCCCAGCATTTT
CDR3aa: CASSWGPRHQPQHF
j_gene: TRBJ1-5
abundance: NA
d_gene: NA
v_gene: TRBV6-5